The rows below give T cell receptor beta chains drawn from one sample of a study of blood T cell repertoires in COVID-19. Only in-frame clones appear in the TCRdb table, and some are missing; sequencing was by immunoSEQ multiplex PCR. The profile shows 300,000 to 400,000 clones, around 87% of them singletons. Sequenced: peripheral blood. These receptors were obtained from a woman aged 55-70 years with COVID-19, enrolled during active disease. Both conserved end residues are part of each CDR3. A D gene is named only where the DNA matches it firmly. Expanded clones are given a class, and other clones once, few, many or no size at all.

size: -; D: TRBD1; J: TRBJ2-3; V: TRBV5-1; CDR3: CASSQGQVWDTQYF; DNA: TGCGCCAGCAGCCAGGGACAGGTGTGGGATACGCAGTATTTT
size: -; D: -; J: TRBJ2-2; V: TRBV5-1; CDR3: CASSQNTGELFF; DNA: TGCGCCAGCAGTCAGAACACCGGGGAGCTGTTTTTT
size: -; D: TRBD1; J: TRBJ2-2; V: TRBV2; CDR3: CAKRTGGPGELFF; DNA: TGTGCCAAGAGGACAGGGGGCCCCGGGGAGCTGTTTTTT
size: -; D: TRBD2; J: TRBJ2-1; V: TRBV7-8; CDR3: CASSLEQRGGLDNEQFF; DNA: TGTGCCAGCAGCTTAGAACAGCGGGGGGGCCTGGACAATGAGCAGTTCTTC
size: -; D: TRBD2; J: TRBJ2-3; V: TRBV7-8; CDR3: CASSPQTGLAFTDTQYF; DNA: TGTGCCAGCAGTCCTCAAACGGGACTAGCGTTCACAGATACGCAGTATTTT
size: -; D: TRBD1; J: TRBJ2-5; V: TRBV3-1/TRBV3-2; CDR3: CASRLRQGSSETQYF; DNA: TGTGCCAGCAGACTACGACAGGGGAGTTCAGAGACCCAGTACTTC
size: -; D: -; J: TRBJ2-7; V: TRBV21-1; CDR3: CASSKVLIQLLSVLSYEQYF; DNA: TGTGCCAGCAGCAAGGTCCTCATACAGCTCCTTTCCGTCCTTTCCTACGAGCAGTACTTC
size: few; D: TRBD1; J: TRBJ1-2; V: TRBV3-1/TRBV3-2; CDR3: CASSQNPGQGVERTF; DNA: TGTGCCAGCAGCCAGAACCCGGGACAGGGGGTTGAAAGGACCTTC
size: -; D: -; J: TRBJ1-2; V: TRBV6-5; CDR3: CASRGLGGVYGYTF; DNA: TGTGCCAGCAGGGGCCTTGGGGGCGTCTATGGCTACACCTTC
size: -; D: TRBD1; J: TRBJ1-1; V: TRBV5-6; CDR3: CASSLYGRTGHTEAFF; DNA: TGTGCCAGCAGCTTGTATGGCCGGACAGGGCACACTGAAGCTTTCTTT
size: -; D: -; J: TRBJ2-7; V: TRBV7-9; CDR3: CASSFGQFDYEQYF; DNA: TGTGCCAGCAGCTTCGGACAGTTTGACTACGAGCAGTACTTC
size: once; D: TRBD2; J: TRBJ2-5; V: TRBV19; CDR3: CASKNLAGAGETQYF; DNA: TGTGCCAGTAAGAACCTAGCGGGGGCGGGAGAGACCCAGTACTTC
size: few; D: TRBD2; J: TRBJ2-1; V: TRBV25-1; CDR3: CASRRGTYNEQFF; DNA: TGTGCCAGCAGGCGGGGGACCTACAATGAGCAGTTCTTC
size: -; D: TRBD1; J: TRBJ1-6; V: TRBV7-3; CDR3: CASRLGTANSPLHF; DNA: TGTGCCAGCAGGCTCGGGACAGCAAATTCACCCCTCCACTTT
size: -; D: -; J: TRBJ1-4; V: TRBV13; CDR3: CASSLKGPPEGEKLFF; DNA: TGTGCCAGCAGCTTGAAGGGCCCCCCCGAGGGCGAAAAACTGTTTTTT
size: -; D: TRBD1; J: TRBJ1-2; V: TRBV28; CDR3: CASSPGTGYYGYTF; DNA: TGTGCCAGCAGTCCCGGGACAGGGTACTATGGCTACACCTTC
size: few; D: -; J: TRBJ1-1; V: TRBV28; CDR3: CASSLFITEAFF; DNA: TGTGCCAGCAGTTTGTTCATCACTGAAGCTTTCTTT
size: -; D: TRBD2; J: TRBJ2-1; V: TRBV3-1/TRBV3-2; CDR3: CASSQDLYYSGGYNEQFF; DNA: TGTGCCAGCAGCCAAGATCTCTACTACAGCGGGGGCTACAATGAGCAGTTCTTC
size: -; D: TRBD1; J: TRBJ1-4; V: TRBV28; CDR3: CASRQTPRGRGTNEKLFF; DNA: TGTGCCAGCAGACAAACACCCAGGGGGCGAGGAACTAATGAAAAACTGTTTTTT
size: -; D: -; J: TRBJ1-5; V: TRBV19; CDR3: CASSTFTGSNQPQHF; DNA: TGTGCCAGCTCCACCTTTACAGGCAGCAATCAGCCCCAGCATTTT
size: -; D: -; J: TRBJ1-4; V: TRBV28; CDR3: CASSLGGGTNEKLFF; DNA: TGTGCCAGCAGTTTAGGCGGCGGAACTAATGAAAAACTGTTTTTT
size: -; D: -; J: TRBJ1-6; V: TRBV30; CDR3: CAWSKQGNSPLHF; DNA: TGTGCCTGGAGTAAACAGGGTAATTCACCCCTCCACTTT
size: few; D: -; J: TRBJ2-3; V: TRBV7-6; CDR3: CASSLTSSSTDTQYF; DNA: TGTGCCAGCAGCTTAACTTCTAGTAGCACAGATACGCAGTATTTT
size: few; D: TRBD1; J: TRBJ2-1; V: TRBV5-1; CDR3: CASGLDRDDEQFF; DNA: TGCGCCAGCGGCCTCGACAGGGATGATGAGCAGTTCTTC
size: few; D: -; J: TRBJ1-3; V: TRBV5-1; CDR3: CASSREDRVGGNTIYF; DNA: TGCGCCAGCAGCCGGGAGGACAGAGTAGGCGGAAACACCATATATTTT
size: -; D: -; J: TRBJ1-3; V: TRBV30; CDR3: CAWTLDSSSGNTIYF; DNA: TGTGCCTGGACCTTGGACAGCTCCTCTGGAAACACCATATATTTT
size: -; D: -; J: TRBJ2-7; V: TRBV5-8; CDR3: CASSFPGDIDEQYF; DNA: TGTGCCAGCAGCTTCCCAGGGGACATCGACGAGCAGTACTTC
size: -; D: -; J: TRBJ1-2; V: TRBV23-1; CDR3: CASSQSGRGCLYGYTF; DNA: TGCGCCAGCAGTCAATCGGGTCGGGGGTGTCTTTATGGCTACACCTTC
size: -; D: TRBD2; J: TRBJ2-1; V: TRBV4-1; CDR3: CASSQDGLAGGLRYNEQFF; DNA: TGCGCCAGCAGCCAAGACGGACTAGCGGGGGGGCTCCGGTACAATGAGCAGTTCTTC
size: once; D: TRBD1; J: TRBJ1-1; V: TRBV11-2; CDR3: CASSPQGARAMNTEAFF; DNA: TGTGCCAGCAGTCCTCAGGGGGCAAGGGCTATGAACACTGAAGCTTTCTTT
size: -; D: TRBD1; J: TRBJ1-1; V: TRBV11-2; CDR3: CASSSTGQPNTEAFF; DNA: TGTGCCAGCAGCTCGACGGGACAGCCTAACACTGAAGCTTTCTTT
size: -; D: -; J: TRBJ1-1; V: TRBV28; CDR3: CASSLWAGQTEAFF; DNA: TGTGCCAGCAGTTTATGGGCAGGGCAAACTGAAGCTTTCTTT
size: once; D: TRBD1; J: TRBJ2-2; V: TRBV24-1; CDR3: CATSPQGADTGELFF; DNA: TGTGCCACCAGCCCTCAGGGGGCTGACACCGGGGAGCTGTTTTTT
size: -; D: -; J: TRBJ2-2; V: TRBV6-5; CDR3: CAGTLDTGELFF; DNA: TGTGCCGGTACTCTGGACACCGGGGAGCTGTTTTTT
size: -; D: -; J: TRBJ1-4; V: TRBV10-3; CDR3: CAIKEGPGNEKLFF; DNA: TGTGCCATCAAGGAAGGTCCAGGAAATGAAAAACTGTTTTTT
size: -; D: TRBD1; J: TRBJ1-5; V: TRBV3-1/TRBV3-2; CDR3: CASSHRGGGQPQHF; DNA: TGTGCCAGCAGCCACCGAGGGGGCGGTCAGCCCCAGCATTTT
size: -; D: TRBD1; J: TRBJ1-2; V: TRBV6-5; CDR3: CASSYGWTGNYGYTF; DNA: TGTGCCAGCAGTTACGGTTGGACAGGGAACTATGGCTACACCTTC
size: -; D: -; J: TRBJ1-2; V: TRBV7-8; CDR3: CASSSYRDYGYTF; DNA: TGTGCCAGCAGCTCTTACAGGGACTATGGCTACACCTTC
size: -; D: -; J: TRBJ1-1; V: TRBV4-2; CDR3: CASSQDAGGPEAFF; DNA: TGTGCCAGCAGCCAAGATGCCGGGGGGCCTGAAGCTTTCTTT
size: -; D: TRBD2; J: TRBJ2-1; V: TRBV3-1/TRBV3-2; CDR3: CASSPSSGSYNEQFF; DNA: TGTGCCAGCAGCCCTTCTAGCGGCTCCTACAATGAGCAGTTCTTC
size: -; D: TRBD1; J: TRBJ2-7; V: TRBV18; CDR3: CASSPYRDSYEQYF; DNA: TGTGCCAGCTCACCCTATAGGGACAGCTACGAGCAGTACTTC
size: many; D: -; J: TRBJ1-4; V: TRBV6-1; CDR3: CASSEAQGMWEKLFF; DNA: TGTGCCAGCAGTGAAGCACAGGGTATGTGGGAAAAACTGTTTTTT
size: few; D: -; J: TRBJ2-2; V: TRBV10-3; CDR3: CAISDTANTGELFF; DNA: TGTGCCATCAGTGATACAGCGAACACCGGGGAGCTGTTTTTT
size: -; D: TRBD2; J: TRBJ2-3; V: TRBV19; CDR3: CASSIGRTSGASTDTQYF; DNA: TGTGCCAGTAGTATTGGAAGGACTAGCGGGGCTAGCACAGATACGCAGTATTTT
size: -; D: TRBD1; J: TRBJ1-5; V: TRBV6-5; CDR3: CASTPQGASQPQHF; DNA: TGTGCCAGCACCCCCCAGGGGGCAAGTCAGCCCCAGCATTTT
size: -; D: TRBD2; J: TRBJ2-3; V: TRBV9; CDR3: CASSLPGLAVTDTQYF; DNA: TGTGCCAGCAGCCTTCCGGGACTAGCGGTCACAGATACGCAGTATTTT
size: -; D: TRBD2; J: TRBJ2-5; V: TRBV5-4; CDR3: CASSLGLAEQETQYF; DNA: TGTGCCAGCAGCTTGGGGCTAGCGGAACAAGAGACCCAGTACTTC
size: few; D: TRBD1; J: TRBJ1-4; V: TRBV28; CDR3: CASSQPGQANEKLFF; DNA: TGTGCCAGCAGTCAACCGGGACAGGCTAATGAAAAACTGTTTTTT
size: -; D: -; J: TRBJ1-2; V: TRBV18; CDR3: CASSPRTDSNYGYTF; DNA: TGTGCCAGCTCACCACGGACAGATTCTAACTATGGCTACACCTTC
size: once; D: -; J: TRBJ1-2; V: TRBV6-1; CDR3: CASSEAAGIYGYTF; DNA: TGTGCCAGCAGTGAAGCGGCGGGGATCTATGGCTACACCTTC
size: -; D: TRBD1; J: TRBJ2-7; V: TRBV19; CDR3: CASNSGTGGREQYF; DNA: TGTGCCAGTAACTCCGGGACAGGGGGTCGGGAGCAGTACTTC
size: -; D: -; J: TRBJ1-5; V: TRBV19; CDR3: CASRGAGENQPQHF; DNA: TGTGCCAGTAGAGGGGCAGGGGAAAATCAGCCCCAGCATTTT
size: -; D: -; J: TRBJ2-5; V: TRBV2; CDR3: CASSRQRDETQYF; DNA: TGTGCCAGCAGTAGGCAGCGCGATGAGACCCAGTACTTC